The 30 T cell receptor beta chains in this list originate from one sample, sequenced in a study of cytomegalovirus exposure and HLA in healthy donors. Clones were read by immunoSEQ multiplex PCR, and TCRdb kept only the in-frame ones, dropping some. Of roughly 250,000 clones in the sample, around 87% were seen once. What was sequenced was PBMCs. The receptors here all came from a woman aged 25 to 45 in good health and CMV-seropositive.

In DNA, the CDR3 is TGCAGCGTTGTAAAGAACGGGGGCACAGATACGCAGTATTTT. It is translated as CSVVKNGGTDTQYF. The V call is TRBV29-1, the J call TRBJ2-3; D perhaps matches TRBD2 (5 bases). Per germline, CDR1 SQVTM and CDR2 ANQGSEA. CDR3 length equals 14 residues. V was shortened by 4 bases and J by 1 base, with 12 bases between the two germline ends.

The chain uses TRBV7-9 and TRBJ2-3, with 8 bases fitting TRBD2. Germline V lookup: CDR1 SEHNR, CDR2 FQNEAQ (reference sequence). With 6 bases clipped from V and 5 bases from J, the junction kept 10 bases outside the gene matches. The CDR3 is 15 residues long. CDR3 amino acids: CASSLTSVVRDTQYF. The CDR3, as DNA: TGTGCCAGCAGTTTGACTAGCGTTGTTCGAGATACGCAGTATTTT.

The chain recombines TRBV25-1 with TRBJ2-1; TRBD2 is a possible D gene (6 bases). The CDR3 is 14 residues long. The V end was cut by 7 bases, the J end by 4 bases, with 14 bases between. Germline V gene data show CDR1 as MGHDK and CDR2 as SYGVNS. CDR3 region: CASNGDRGYNEQFF. DNA for the CDR3: TGTGCCAGCAACGGTGATCGGGGGTACAATGAGCAGTTCTTC.

The J gene is TRBJ2-7, the V gene TRBV9, with TRBD1 identical over 7 bases. The CDR3 runs 15 residues. V was clipped by 3 bases and J by 2 bases; unmatched bases: 8. CDR1 is SGDLS, CDR2 YYNGEE, per germline. The CDR3 region has the DNA TGTGCCAGCAGCGCCGAAGCGAGGGGGCCCTACGAGCAGTACTTC. Its protein is CASSAEARGPYEQYF.

This clone has just one count. This chain links TRBV6-6 with TRBJ1-5; a weak D match, TRBD1 (6 bases). V lost 6 bases and J 1 base, leaving 10 bases between the germline ends. This CDR3 has 14 residues. The germline V gene encodes CDR1 MNHNY and CDR2 SVGAGI (reference sequence). CDR3: CASRPTGSNQPQHF. As DNA, the CDR3 is TGTGCCAGCAGGCCCACAGGGAGCAATCAGCCCCAGCATTTT.

The chain employs TRBV5-1 and TRBJ2-5; 8 bases are shared with TRBD1. The trim removed 0 bases at V and 3 bases at J, leaving 4 bases unmatched. The CDR3 sequence is 15 residues long. Germline V lookup: CDR1 SGHRS, CDR2 YFSETQ. The CDR3 DNA follows: TGCGCCAGCAGCTTGGTGGCAGGGGGCGAAGAGACCCAGTACTTC. This sequence encodes CASSLVAGGEETQYF.

This clone was recorded a few times. V gene TRBV19 combines with J gene TRBJ1-5, with D perhaps TRBD1 (6 bases). Trimming removed 3 bases from V and 3 bases from J, with 9 bases in between. Germline V CDR1 and CDR2: LNHDA, SQIVND (reference sequence). The CDR3 is 14 amino acids. The CDR3 region has the DNA TGTGCCAGTAGTATCCGGGACATCAATCAGCCCCAGCATTTT. Protein product: CASSIRDINQPQHF.

J is TRBJ1-2 and V is TRBV27; D not certain. CDR1 MNHEY and CDR2 SMNVEV come from the germline V gene (reference sequence). The V and J ends lost 1 base and 8 bases respectively, with 23 bases between them. This CDR3 region has 17 residues. The CDR3 bases are TGTGCCAGCAGTTTATGGTCGACAACAACAAGCCCCGGAGGCTACACCTTC. It encodes CASSLWSTTTSPGGYTF.

This chain links TRBV20-1 with TRBJ2-7; possible D gene TRBD1, 6 bases. The V gene lost 6 bases and the J gene lost 5 bases, with 11 bases spanning the gap. The CDR3 runs to 11 residues. Germline CDR1 and CDR2: DFQATT and SNEGSKA (reference sequence). CDR3 DNA: TGCAGTGCAACATGGGGGCACGAGCAGTACTTC. Its protein is CSATWGHEQYF.

The chain recombines TRBV10-3 with TRBJ2-7, with TRBD2 identical over 10 bases. J was trimmed by 3 bases and V by 3 bases; bases with no gene match: 2. From germline, CDR1 is ENHRY and CDR2 SYGVKD. The CDR3 sequence is 14 residues long. The CDR3 sequence: CAISDLAGDYEQYF. The CDR3 DNA sequence: TGTGCCATCAGTGACCTAGCGGGGGACTACGAGCAGTACTTC.

The CDR3 is CASSSTVNTGELFF. Here the CDR3 DNA reads TGTGCCAGCAGCTCGACAGTGAACACCGGGGAGCTGTTTTTT. This sequence joins TRBV11-3 and TRBJ2-2; the D gene is possibly TRBD1 (5 bases). CDR1 SGHNT and CDR2 YENEEA come from the germline V gene. Trimming took off 4 bases at V and 1 base at J, with 7 bases between the two ends. This CDR3 region has 14 residues.

This sequence joins TRBV15 and TRBJ2-7, with D unresolved. This CDR3 has 14 residues. The V end was cut by 0 bases, the J end by 3 bases, with 9 bases between. Germline V CDR1 and CDR2: LNHNV, YYDKDF (reference sequence). CDR3: CATSRDAKLYEQYF. CDR3 nucleotide sequence: TGTGCCACCAGCAGAGACGCGAAGCTCTACGAGCAGTACTTC. Complete variable domain (other parts from reference TRBV15 and TRBJ2-7): DAMVIQNPRYQVTQFGKPVTLSCSQTLNHNVMYWYQQKSSQAPKLLFHYYDKDFNNEADTPDNFQSRRPNTSFCFLDIRSPGLGDTAMYLCATSRDAKLYEQYFGPGTRLTVT.

This CDR3 reads CASSIASGSREQYF. Here the CDR3 DNA reads TGTGCCAGTAGTATAGCTAGCGGGTCACGGGAGCAGTACTTC. This chain joins TRBV19 and TRBJ2-7; 8 nucleotides align to TRBD2. The length of the CDR3 is 14 residues. Germline loops: CDR1 LNHDA, CDR2 SQIVND (reference sequence). V dropped 1 base and J dropped 7; count of bases not matched to a gene: 6.

The chain recombines TRBV2 with TRBJ2-1; 8 bases map to TRBD2. The CDR3 consists of 16 residues. The V gene end was trimmed by 7 bases and the J gene end by 0 bases; junction bases not matched to a gene: 8. CDR1 SNHLY and CDR2 FYNNEI come from the germline V gene. CDR3 DNA: TGTGCCAGCAATCTAGCGGGTCCAGGCTCCTACAATGAGCAGTTCTTC. Protein: CASNLAGPGSYNEQFF.

The CDR3 loop is CASSQELAGTYEQYF. Here the CDR3 DNA reads TGTGCCAGCAGCCAAGAACTAGCGGGGACCTACGAGCAGTACTTC. This chain joins TRBV4-2 and TRBJ2-7, with TRBD2 matching over 10 bases. Trimming removed 0 bases from V and 2 bases from J; junction bases left unmatched: 1. The germline V gene encodes CDR1 LGHNA and CDR2 YNFKEQ. This CDR3 is 15 amino acids long.

This sequence joins TRBV2 and TRBJ2-2; weak D call: TRBD2 (5 bases). Looked up from germline, CDR1 is SNHLY and CDR2 is FYNNEI. V lost 6 bases and J lost 6, with 11 bases in between. The CDR3 loop spans 13 amino acids. CDR3 sequence: CASSASFAGELFF. DNA for the CDR3: TGTGCCAGCAGCGCTAGCTTTGCCGGGGAGCTGTTTTTT.

This chain joins TRBV4-1 and TRBJ2-7; the D gene is possibly TRBD1 (6 bases). The germline V gene has CDR1 MGHRA and CDR2 YSYEKL. This CDR3 has 17 residues. V lost 0 bases, J lost 2 bases, and 17 bases lay in between. CDR3 amino acids: CASSQEGLQGATYEQYF. As DNA, the CDR3 is TGCGCCAGCAGCCAAGAAGGTTTACAGGGAGCTACCTACGAGCAGTACTTC.

The gene calls are TRBV7-6 and TRBJ2-2, with a possible D match to TRBD1 (7 bases). The germline V gene encodes CDR1 SGHVS and CDR2 FNYEAQ. V shed 5 bases and J shed 7 bases, with 14 bases lying between them. The CDR3 length is 14 residues. CDR3 coding DNA: TGTGCCAGCAGCAGCAGGGGGGTAGGCGGGGAGCTGTTTTTT. This encodes CASSSRGVGGELFF.

This chain connects TRBV5-6 to TRBJ1-3; no clear D gene. Germline values: CDR1 SGHDT, CDR2 YYEEEE. The CDR3 spans 14 residues. The germline V and J ends were trimmed by 0 bases and 2 bases, with 6 bases remaining between them. The DNA for the CDR3 is TGTGCCAGCAGCTTGGCAACTACTGGAAACACCATATATTTT. It specifies CASSLATTGNTIYF.

The genes are TRBV19 and TRBJ1-5, with 7 bases identical to TRBD1. Losses at the gene ends were 6 bases for V and 3 bases for J; bases not matched to a gene: 8. There are 15 residues in the CDR3. The germline V gene has CDR1 LNHDA and CDR2 SQIVND (reference sequence). Here the CDR3 reads CASSDLQGDNQPQHF. The CDR3 DNA is TGTGCCAGTAGCGACCTCCAGGGGGACAATCAGCCCCAGCATTTT.

This clone was recorded a few times. The V call is TRBV18, the J call TRBJ2-7, with TRBD2 as a possible D gene (6 bases). Looked up from germline, CDR1 is KGHSH and CDR2 is LQKENI. Trimming took off 2 bases at V and 3 bases at J, with 14 bases between the two ends. This CDR3 has 15 amino acids. The CDR3 region has the DNA TGTGCCAGCTCACCAGGGTTAGCGGAGATCTACGAGCAGTACTTC. Translating gives CASSPGLAEIYEQYF.

This clone was seen more than once but under ten times. The rearrangement uses TRBV29-1 and TRBJ2-7; 10 nucleotides align to TRBD1. Trimming removed 3 bases from V and 7 bases from J; junction bases left unmatched: 9. The CDR3 contains 14 residues. Germline CDR1 and CDR2: SQVTM and ANQGSEA. CDR3 sequence reads: CSVDWTGGRGEQYF. CDR3 DNA sequence: TGCAGCGTTGACTGGACAGGGGGGAGGGGGGAGCAGTACTTC.

The chain is built from TRBV29-1 and TRBJ1-5; D gene unclear. V lost 1 base to trimming and J lost 7 bases, with 11 bases between them. This CDR3 is 13 amino acids long. Germline V gene sequence: CDR1 SQVTM, CDR2 ANQGSEA. The CDR3 nucleotides read TGCAGCGTTGAAGTAGGAGGTCGACAGCCCCAGCATTTT. Amino acids: CSVEVGGRQPQHF.

This clone came up once. The V and J genes are TRBV6-5 and TRBJ1-2, with D hard to call. The CDR3 totals 16 residues. Trimming pared 2 bases from V and 4 bases from J, leaving 17 bases between. The V gene's germline CDR1 is MNHEY and CDR2 SVGAGI. Written as DNA, the CDR3 is TGTGCCAGCAGTTACCGACGGTTAGACGGGTTCTATGGCTACACCTTC. This codes for CASSYRRLDGFYGYTF.

This chain uses TRBV27 with TRBJ2-1; TRBD2 aligns across 8 bases. With 5 bases clipped from V and 1 base from J, the junction kept 4 bases outside the gene matches. The CDR3 has 15 residues. CDR1 and CDR2 (germline): MNHEY, SMNVEV (reference sequence). The CDR3 region is CASSTLAESYNEQFF. Here the CDR3 DNA reads TGTGCCAGCAGTACACTAGCGGAGTCCTACAATGAGCAGTTCTTC.

CDR3 sequence: CASSSIAGVGSYNEQFF. DNA of the CDR3: TGTGCCAGCAGTTCGATAGCGGGGGTAGGCTCCTACAATGAGCAGTTCTTC. The chain carries TRBV27 and TRBJ2-1; 9 bases align to TRBD2. Germline trimming cut 4 bases from V and 0 bases from J; bases unmatched to any gene: 7. This CDR3 region has 17 residues. Germline V gene sequence: CDR1 MNHEY, CDR2 SMNVEV (reference sequence).

V and J are TRBV27 and TRBJ2-7, with 11 positions matching TRBD2. The V gene end was trimmed by 4 bases and the J gene end by 5 bases; junction bases not matched to a gene: 13. The CDR3 length is 17 residues. In germline, CDR1 is MNHEY, CDR2 SMNVEV (reference sequence). The CDR3 loop reads CASSSTPLAGGPNEQYF. DNA of the CDR3: TGTGCCAGCAGTTCGACCCCATTAGCGGGAGGGCCGAACGAGCAGTACTTC.

This rearrangement joins TRBV6-5 to TRBJ2-1; 11 bases fit TRBD2. Germline values: CDR1 MNHEY, CDR2 SVGAGI. The CDR3 length is 13 residues. V was clipped by 11 bases and J by 5 bases; unmatched bases: 5. The CDR3 sequence: CAAGTSGNNEQFF. The DNA of the CDR3 is TGTGCCGCCGGGACTAGCGGAAACAATGAGCAGTTCTTC.

The chain carries TRBV6-5 and TRBJ1-5; D not certain. CDR1 MNHEY and CDR2 SVGAGI come from the germline V gene. The V gene lost 6 bases and the J gene lost 0 bases, with 12 bases spanning the gap. CDR3 length: 15 amino acids. The CDR3 DNA follows: TGTGCCAGCAGACCCGCCGGGGATAGCAATCAGCCCCAGCATTTT. Amino acid sequence: CASRPAGDSNQPQHF.

V is TRBV6-6 and J is TRBJ2-1; 10 bases agree with TRBD2. The V gene end was trimmed by 2 bases and the J gene end by 5 bases; junction bases not matched to a gene: 3. CDR1 is MNHNY, CDR2 SVGAGI, per germline (reference sequence). CDR3 size: 15 residues. CDR3 coding DNA: TGTGCCAGCAGTTACGGACTAGCGGCTCACAATGAGCAGTTCTTC. Translated, it gives CASSYGLAAHNEQFF.